This entry is about one T cell receptor (beta chain). The target antigen is unknown. Germline V gene lookup returns CDR1 SGHTA and CDR2 FQGNSA. Between the trimmed V and J ends, which lost 5 bases and 4 bases, there was a span of 20 bases. The CDR3 contains 16 residues. A multiplex PCR was run with 60 Vbeta primers and 13 Jbeta primers. The authors' processing: Counted up in a later analysis, unique TCR beta chains came to approximately 83 million, with around 9.9 million shared. Only in-frame clones appear in the TCRdb table, and some are missing; sequencing was by immunoSEQ multiplex PCR. V, J and clone size derive from that table, while D and trimming were established from the DNA sequence. Among 160,000 or so clones listed, 82% were seen once. These data belong to a study of cytomegalovirus exposure and HLA in healthy donors. Overall study results and limits: There was a cluster of highly shared sequence variants that was likely a sequencing artifact.

This sequence joins TRBV7-2 and TRBJ1-1, with D perhaps matching TRBD1 (5 bases). The specimen sequenced was PBMCs. This receptor was obtained from a woman aged 50 to 60 in good health and CMV-seropositive. The CDR3 DNA sequence: TGTGCCAGCAGCCAAACGCAGGGTTTTCTGGCCACTGAAGCTTTCTTT. As protein: CASSQTQGFLATEAFF.